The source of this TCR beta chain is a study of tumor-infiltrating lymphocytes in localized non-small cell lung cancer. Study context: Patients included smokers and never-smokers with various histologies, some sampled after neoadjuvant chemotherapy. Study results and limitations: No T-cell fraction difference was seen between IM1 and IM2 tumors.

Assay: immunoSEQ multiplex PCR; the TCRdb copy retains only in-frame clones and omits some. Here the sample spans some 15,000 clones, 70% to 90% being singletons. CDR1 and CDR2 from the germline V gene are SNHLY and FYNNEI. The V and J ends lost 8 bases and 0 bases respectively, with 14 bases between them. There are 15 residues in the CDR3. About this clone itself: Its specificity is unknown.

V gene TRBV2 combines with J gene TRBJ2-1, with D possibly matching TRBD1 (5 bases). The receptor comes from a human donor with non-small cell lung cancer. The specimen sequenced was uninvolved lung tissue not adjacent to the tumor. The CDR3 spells CASLGHRASYNEQFF. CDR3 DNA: TGTGCCAGCCTCGGACACCGGGCCTCCTACAATGAGCAGTTCTTC.